This TCR beta chain was recovered during a study of response to subunit inactivated influenza vaccine. The CDR3 runs to 15 residues. The V end lost 1 base, the J end lost 2 bases, and 10 bases lay between the germline ends. CDR1 and CDR2 (germline): SGHTA, FQGNSA. TCRdb independently ran MiXCR on the RT-PCR reads; one entry per CDR3 protein. This table has roughly 540,000 distinct CDR3 sequences, under 30% appearing once. The same sample was also used in a study of T cells expressing NK-cell markers. From that paper: Scientists made TCR beta cDNA using 5'RACE template switching with UMIs. Sequencing covered eight donors, seven HCMV-seropositive and one seronegative. Several experiments added an anti-gamma-delta TCR antibody to sort only alpha-beta TCR T cells. Where a handful of donors were concerned, these clonotypes also led the CD3+CD56-NKG2C+ fraction.

V is TRBV7-2 and J is TRBJ2-3, with a possible D match to TRBD1 (5 bases). Specimen: CD4+ T cells sorted from PBMCs, collected 11 to 12 days after vaccination. The sequence was obtained from a man aged 45-65 years who received an inactivated influenza vaccine. The CDR3 DNA reads TGTGCCAGCAGCTTAGACAGGAGACACACAGATACGCAGTATTTT. Translating gives CASSLDRRHTDTQYF.